The entry that follows covers one TCR beta chain sequence. Its target is unknown. In TCRdb, the reads were re-called with MiXCR into one record per CDR3 protein. The data show about 180,000 distinct CDR3 sequences, approximately 15% seen once. This CDR3 is built from 17 residues. V shed 4 bases, J shed 4 bases, and the junction held 4 bases outside the gene matches. Germline V gives CDR1 SNHLY, CDR2 FYNNEI. The data were obtained in a study of T cell repertoires in cytomegalovirus infection. Study details: The public TCR beta signatures pointed to both CMV infection and matching HLA type.

Regarding the study as a whole: In two of eight donors, the top clonotype was HLA-C-restricted CMV-specific.

The rearrangement joins TRBV2 to TRBJ2-2; 15 positions agree with TRBD2. Sequencing input: PBMCs. The source of this sequence is a human donor in good health (CMV status not recorded). Some clones in this sample may be carry-over from other donors' samples. The chain's CDR3 is CASSAGLAGGSTGELFF. CDR3 DNA: TGTGCCAGCAGTGCAGGACTAGCGGGGGGGAGCACCGGGGAGCTGTTTTTT.